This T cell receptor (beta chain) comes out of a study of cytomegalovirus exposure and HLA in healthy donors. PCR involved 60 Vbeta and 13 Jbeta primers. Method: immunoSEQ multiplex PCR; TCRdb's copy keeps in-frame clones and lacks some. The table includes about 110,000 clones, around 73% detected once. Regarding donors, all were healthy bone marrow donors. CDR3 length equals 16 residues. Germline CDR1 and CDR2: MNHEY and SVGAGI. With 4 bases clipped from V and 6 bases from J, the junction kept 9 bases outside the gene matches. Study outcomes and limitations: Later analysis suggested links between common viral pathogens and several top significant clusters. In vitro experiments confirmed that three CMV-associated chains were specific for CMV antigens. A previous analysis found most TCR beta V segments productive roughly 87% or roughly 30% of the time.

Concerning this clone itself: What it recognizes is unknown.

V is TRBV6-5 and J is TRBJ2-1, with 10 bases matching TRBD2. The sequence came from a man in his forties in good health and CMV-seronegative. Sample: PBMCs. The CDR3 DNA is TGTGCCAGCAGTTCCCAGCCAGCGGGGGGGCGCAATGAGCAGTTCTTC. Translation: CASSSQPAGGRNEQFF.